This section outlines one TCR beta chain sequence together with its context. The record originates from a study of blood T cell repertoires in COVID-19. In the original processing: Amplified reference gene primers provided the basis for estimating nucleated cell counts. Produced via immunoSEQ multiplex PCR; TCRdb's table is partial and in-frame only. That table is the source of V, J and clone size, and D and trimming were worked out from the DNA. The sample carries tens of thousands of clones, approximately 91% recorded once. V was trimmed by 6 bases and J by 4 bases, leaving 15 bases between them. This CDR3 comprises 14 residues. Germline CDR1 ENHRY, CDR2 SYGVKD.

The sequenced sample was peripheral blood. The V gene is TRBV10-3, the J gene TRBJ1-2; the D gene is possibly TRBD1 (5 bases). This receptor was taken from a man aged 55 to 70 with acute or convalescent COVID-19. CDR3 amino acids: CAISPDGGIYGYTF. CDR3 DNA sequence: TGTGCCATCAGCCCCGACGGGGGGATCTATGGCTACACCTTC.